This TCR beta chain was sequenced in a study of OX40 agonist ivuxolimab in advanced cancers. Study-level information: Patients received intravenous ivuxolimab every 2 weeks at 0.01 to 10 mg/kg. Three patients showed partial responses: one hepatocellular carcinoma and two cutaneous melanoma cases.

General observations from the study: Averaging showed that CD8+ T cells had more expanded clones than CD4+ did.

The table lists this clone with a count of one. Its antigen is currently unknown. Measured with immunoSEQ multiplex PCR; TCRdb has only the in-frame clones, and not every one. This table has tens of thousands of clones, roughly 89% appearing once. With 2 bases removed from V and 3 bases from J, the gap between germline ends came to 7 bases. Looked up from germline, CDR1 is MNHEY and CDR2 is SVGAGI. This CDR3 is built from 13 residues. This specimen consisted of CD4+ or CD8+ T cells sorted from blood, obtained in a trial of the OX40 agonist ivuxolimab. This sequence joins TRBV6-5 and TRBJ2-5; no clear D gene. The sequence derives from an adult with an advanced solid tumor such as melanoma, head and neck, liver or kidney cancer. CDR3 in DNA: TGTGCCAGCAGTTACGACTCAGAAGAGACCCAGTACTTC. It translates to CASSYDSEETQYF.